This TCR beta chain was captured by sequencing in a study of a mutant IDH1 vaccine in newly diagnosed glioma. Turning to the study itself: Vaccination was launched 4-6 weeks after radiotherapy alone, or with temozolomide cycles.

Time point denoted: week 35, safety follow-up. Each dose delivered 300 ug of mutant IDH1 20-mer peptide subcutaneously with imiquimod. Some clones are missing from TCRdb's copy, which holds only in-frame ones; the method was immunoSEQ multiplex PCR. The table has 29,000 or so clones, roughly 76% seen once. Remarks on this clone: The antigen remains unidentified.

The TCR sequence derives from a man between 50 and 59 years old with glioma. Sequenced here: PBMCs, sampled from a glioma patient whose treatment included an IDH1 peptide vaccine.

The CDR3 DNA reads as TGCAGCGTTGAAGCGGACAGCCGAAGCACAGATACGCAGTATTTT. This encodes CSVEADSRSTDTQYF. V gene TRBV29-1 combines with J gene TRBJ2-3; tentative D call: TRBD1 (6 bases). Germline CDR1 SQVTM, CDR2 ANQGSEA. Trimming pared 1 base from V and 0 bases from J, leaving 11 bases between. There are 15 residues in the CDR3.